The 10 T cell receptor beta chains listed next were all sequenced from one sample in a study of spatial heterogeneity in lung cancer. TCRdb reprocessed the 5' RACE reads with MiXCR, giving one entry per CDR3 protein. The sample has roughly 32,000 distinct CDR3 sequences; 8.5% to 12% are singletons. This sample's time point: blood at routine non-recurrence follow-up after resection. Sample: PBMCs, taken at follow-up. The receptor set was obtained from a female donor with early-stage non-small cell lung cancer.

This clonotype was seen more than once but under ten times. The rearrangement links TRBV3-1 to TRBJ2-3, with D maybe TRBD2 (6 bases). The CDR3 is 16 amino acids. CDR1 is LGHDT, CDR2 YNNKEL, per germline (reference sequence). Trimming pared 1 base from V and 6 bases from J, leaving 17 bases between. The CDR3 DNA sequence: TGTGCCAGCAGCCAAGGTCGGGGCGGGGCCACGGATACGCAGTATTTT. It yields the protein CASSQGRGGATDTQYF.

The chain uses TRBV2 and TRBJ1-5, with no clear D. The CDR3 extends over 15 amino acids. The V gene lost 4 bases and the J gene lost 9 bases, with 19 bases spanning the gap. Germline V gene data show CDR1 as SNHLY and CDR2 as FYNNEI. The CDR3 loop reads CASSAPDPRALPQHF. The CDR3 nucleotides are TGTGCCAGCAGTGCACCCGATCCACGAGCTCTGCCCCAGCATTTT.

This clonotype was counted ten times or more. The V call is TRBV19, the J call TRBJ1-1, with D perhaps matching TRBD1 (6 bases). Trimming shortened V by 4 bases and J by 4 bases, and 10 bases separated the two germline ends. CDR1 and CDR2 (germline): LNHDA, SQIVND (reference sequence). CDR3 length: 13 amino acids. The CDR3 bases are TGTGCCAGTAGTACGGGACATAGCACTGAAGCTTTCTTT. This encodes CASSTGHSTEAFF.

Ten or more counts support this clonotype. V usage is TRBV6-6 and J usage is TRBJ2-3; 8 nucleotides align to TRBD2. Germline V gene lookup returns CDR1 MNHNY and CDR2 SVGAGI (reference sequence). Losses at the gene ends were 6 bases for V and 3 bases for J; bases not matched to a gene: 8. CDR3 length: 15 amino acids. The CDR3 sequence: CASRIAGGPTDTQYF. Here the CDR3 DNA reads TGTGCCAGCAGAATTGCGGGGGGACCTACAGATACGCAGTATTTT.

The V gene is TRBV28, the J gene TRBJ1-1, with no clear D. The V end lost 6 bases, the J end lost 1 base, and 12 bases lay between the germline ends. The CDR3 consists of 14 residues. The germline CDR1 and CDR2 sequences are MDHEN and SYDVKM. CDR3 sequence (DNA): TGTGCCAGCAGCCGAGGTGGGTCGAACACTGAAGCTTTCTTT. Translated: CASSRGGSNTEAFF.

In its sample, this clonotype was seen many times. The rearrangement links TRBV7-8 to TRBJ2-3; D unclear. CDR1 and CDR2 from the germline V gene are SGHVS and FQNEAQ. The CDR3 is 12 residues long. V lost 1 base and J lost 3, with 2 bases in between. In nucleotides, the CDR3 is TGTGCCAGCAGCTTAGAGACAGATACGCAGTATTTT. This encodes CASSLETDTQYF.

The table lists this clonotype with many counts. V usage is TRBV12-3 or TRBV12-4 and J usage is TRBJ1-1; no definite D call. V lost 5 bases to trimming and J lost 6 bases, with 7 bases between them. The CDR3 is made up of 11 amino acids. The CDR3 loop reads CASSDGAEAFF. The CDR3 nucleotides are TGTGCCAGCAGTGACGGAGCTGAAGCTTTCTTT.

V gene TRBV27 combines with J gene TRBJ2-1; 9 bases agree with TRBD1. Germline V gives CDR1 MNHEY, CDR2 SMNVEV (reference sequence). J was trimmed by 8 bases and V by 4 bases; bases with no gene match: 6. The CDR3 loop spans 14 amino acids. DNA for the CDR3: TGTGCCAGCAGTTCAGGGGACAGGGTTGATGAGCAGTTCTTC. This sequence encodes CASSSGDRVDEQFF.

The V call is TRBV7-2, the J call TRBJ2-7; possible D gene TRBD1, 6 bases. With 4 bases removed from V and 2 bases from J, the gap between germline ends came to 9 bases. Germline CDR1 SGHTA, CDR2 FQGNSA. This CDR3 contains 13 residues. CDR3 sequence: CASSSGTTYEQYF. CDR3 DNA: TGTGCCAGCAGCTCAGGGACAACCTACGAGCAGTACTTC. Full variable domain (remainder filled in from reference TRBV7-2 and TRBJ2-7): GAGVSQSPSNKVTEKGKDVELRCDPISGHTALYWYRQSLGQGLEFLIYFQGNSAPDKSGLPSDRFSAERTGGSVSTLTIQRTQQEDSAVYLCASSSGTTYEQYFGPGTRLTVT.

The chain has TRBV19 and TRBJ2-3, with 14 positions matching TRBD2. The J segment lost 4 bases and the V segment lost 4 bases, leaving 7 bases of the junction unmatched. CDR1 and CDR2 (germline): LNHDA, SQIVND (reference sequence). This CDR3 region has 17 residues. The CDR3 sequence is CASSNTGLAGGADTQYF. The DNA of the CDR3 is TGTGCCAGTAGTAACACTGGACTAGCGGGGGGCGCAGATACGCAGTATTTT.